This T cell receptor (beta chain) appears in the sequencing data of a study of radiotherapy plus CTLA-4 blockade in lung cancer. Study observations and caveats: Response, reportedly, was best predicted by interferon-beta along with early blood T cell clone dynamics. Subsequent to radiotherapy plus ipilimumab, tumor-derived TCR clones underwent expansion in blood.

Chemo-refractory metastatic non-small-cell lung cancer patients were treated with focal radiation plus CTLA-4 blockade with ipilimumab. TCRdb's table, derived via immunoSEQ multiplex PCR, lists solely in-frame clones and lacks some. The table records 81,000 or so clones, approximately 80% of them present only once. The CDR3 loop spans 14 amino acids. CDR1 and CDR2 (germline): SEHNR, FQNEAQ (reference sequence). The germline V and J ends were trimmed by 5 bases and 10 bases, with 20 bases remaining between them. This clone came up a few times. As yet, its antigen is unknown. The chain combines TRBV7-9 with TRBJ1-2, with D perhaps TRBD1 (6 bases). This TCR derives from a human donor with non-small cell lung cancer that progressed on radiotherapy plus ipilimumab. The material was peripheral blood, obtained from a patient treated with radiotherapy plus ipilimumab. This CDR3 reads CASSPRGTAIPYTF. CDR3 coding DNA: TGTGCCAGCAGCCCAAGGGGGACTGCAATCCCCTACACCTTC.